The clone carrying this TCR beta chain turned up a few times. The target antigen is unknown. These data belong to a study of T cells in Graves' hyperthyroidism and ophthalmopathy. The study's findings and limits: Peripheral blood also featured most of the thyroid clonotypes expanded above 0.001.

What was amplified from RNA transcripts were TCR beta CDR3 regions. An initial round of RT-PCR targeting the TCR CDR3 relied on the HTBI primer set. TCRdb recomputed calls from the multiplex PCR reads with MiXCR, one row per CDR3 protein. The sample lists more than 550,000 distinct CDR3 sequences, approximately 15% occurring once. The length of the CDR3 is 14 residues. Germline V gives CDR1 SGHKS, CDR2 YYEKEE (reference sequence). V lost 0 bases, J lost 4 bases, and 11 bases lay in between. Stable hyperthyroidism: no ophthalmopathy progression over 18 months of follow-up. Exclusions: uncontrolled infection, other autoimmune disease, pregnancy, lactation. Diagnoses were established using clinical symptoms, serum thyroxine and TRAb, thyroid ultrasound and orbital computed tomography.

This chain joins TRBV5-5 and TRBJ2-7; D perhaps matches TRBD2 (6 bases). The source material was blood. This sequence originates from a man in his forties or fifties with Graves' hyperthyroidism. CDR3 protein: CASSLADGSYEQYF. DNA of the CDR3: TGTGCCAGCAGCTTGGCTGACGGGAGTTACGAGCAGTACTTC.